This T cell receptor beta chain was sequenced during a study of T cell responses to AZD1222 COVID-19 vaccine. Broader study findings: Within unmutated variant regions lay the reported targets of nearly half of spike-specific TCRs. Two doses of AZD1222 preceded a rise in Spike-specific TCR breadth and depth.

Germline loops: CDR1 SGHVS, CDR2 FQNEAQ. Deletions cut 2 bases from V and 1 base from J, with 9 bases between. This CDR3 contains 14 residues. Assay used: immunoSEQ multiplex PCR; TCRdb lists only in-frame clones, some missing. The table records over 65,000 clones, roughly nine tenths of them present only once. The table lists this clone with a few counts. The antigen remains undetermined. Specimen: peripheral blood, collected on day 0 of AZD1222 vaccination. This TCR was recovered from an adult in good health. V and J are TRBV7-8 and TRBJ2-7; D is perhaps TRBD1 (5 bases). CDR3 protein: CASSLLDRSYEQYF. CDR3 coding DNA: TGTGCCAGCAGCTTACTCGACAGATCCTACGAGCAGTACTTC.